This is a list of T cell receptor beta chains from one sample in a study of blood T cell repertoires in COVID-19. TCRdb's table, derived via immunoSEQ multiplex PCR, lists solely in-frame clones and lacks some. The sample shows 200,000 to 300,000 clones, roughly 83% of them seen only once. The source material was peripheral blood. These receptors originate from a woman of 80 years or more with COVID-19, enrolled during active disease. CDR3s include the opening cysteine and the closing phenylalanine or tryptophan.

j_call v_call cdr3_aa
TRBJ1-1 TRBV2 CASSEVPGSGAFF
TRBJ2-5 TRBV7-9 CASSSAWDRGRTETQYF
TRBJ2-7 TRBV9 CASSPQGGAQYEQYF
TRBJ2-6 TRBV6-6 CASLSSGANVLTF
TRBJ2-5 TRBV6-2/TRBV6-3 CASSFLGRGETQYF
TRBJ2-3 TRBV18 CASSPYQAGGSDTQYF
TRBJ1-2 TRBV7-2 CASSLGQTLYGYTF
TRBJ2-2 TRBV19 CASSAERQVNTGELFF
TRBJ1-1 TRBV3-1/TRBV3-2 CASSQDKGGTEAFF
TRBJ2-5 TRBV5-1 CASSSGLKETQYF
TRBJ1-4 TRBV28 CASSLQGSNEKLFF
TRBJ2-3 TRBV19 CASRDRGSTDTQYF
TRBJ1-2 TRBV30 CAWSGTVNGYTF
TRBJ1-1 TRBV7-3 CASRVGGQNTEAFF
TRBJ2-3 TRBV5-1 CASTRQGTGTDTQYF
TRBJ1-1 TRBV6-1 CASSEQTGLGNTEAFF
TRBJ2-1 TRBV5-1 CASSLGQVPLDEQFF
TRBJ1-1 TRBV28 CASSWKWGQTEAFF
TRBJ1-5 TRBV28 CASKRTGSYSNQPQHF
TRBJ1-3 TRBV6-2/TRBV6-3 CASSYNRERPGNTIYF
TRBJ1-5 TRBV28 CATNTPAGQLVIQPQHF
TRBJ1-6 TRBV27 CASSFTGNSPLHF
TRBJ1-2 TRBV30 CAWSGTTGSNYGYTF
TRBJ2-5 TRBV7-9 CASSLGSGETQYF
TRBJ2-5 TRBV10-1 CAALGKETQYF
TRBJ1-5 TRBV25-1 CASSETGFNQPQHF
TRBJ1-4 TRBV2 CASSEHREGATNEKLFF
TRBJ1-5 TRBV6-5 CASARGTGQPQHF
TRBJ2-2 TRBV5-1 CASSWGQAGTGELFF